This T cell receptor beta chain was identified in a study of cytomegalovirus exposure and HLA in healthy donors. There are 15 residues in the CDR3. Germline V lookup: CDR1 ENHRY, CDR2 SYGVKD. V shed 0 bases and J 5 bases; nucleotides not matched to a gene: 4. PCR amplification relied on 60 Vbeta primers (plus 13 Jbeta primers). Data came from immunoSEQ multiplex PCR; TCRdb stores just in-frame clones and leaves some out. The sample yields about 210,000 clones, approximately 78% seen once. V is TRBV10-3 and J is TRBJ2-7; 10 bases are shared with TRBD1. Sequencing used PBMCs. The clonotype was recovered from a woman aged 30 to 39 in good health and CMV-seropositive. The CDR3 nucleotides are TGTGCCATCAGTGAGTCGAGGGACAGGGGCGACGAGCAGTACTTC. This translates into CAISESRDRGDEQYF.